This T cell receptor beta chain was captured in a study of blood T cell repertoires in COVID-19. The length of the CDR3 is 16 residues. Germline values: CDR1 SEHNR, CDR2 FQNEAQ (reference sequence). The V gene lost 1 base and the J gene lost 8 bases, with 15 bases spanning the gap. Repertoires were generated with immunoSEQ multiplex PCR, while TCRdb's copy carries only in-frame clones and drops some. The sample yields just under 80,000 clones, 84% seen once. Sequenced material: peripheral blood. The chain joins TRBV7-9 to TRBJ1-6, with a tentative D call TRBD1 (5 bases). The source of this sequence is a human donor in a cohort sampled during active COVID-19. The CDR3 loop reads CASSLGAGSKDSPLHF. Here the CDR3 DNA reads TGTGCCAGCAGCTTAGGGGCAGGGTCTAAGGATTCACCCCTCCACTTT.